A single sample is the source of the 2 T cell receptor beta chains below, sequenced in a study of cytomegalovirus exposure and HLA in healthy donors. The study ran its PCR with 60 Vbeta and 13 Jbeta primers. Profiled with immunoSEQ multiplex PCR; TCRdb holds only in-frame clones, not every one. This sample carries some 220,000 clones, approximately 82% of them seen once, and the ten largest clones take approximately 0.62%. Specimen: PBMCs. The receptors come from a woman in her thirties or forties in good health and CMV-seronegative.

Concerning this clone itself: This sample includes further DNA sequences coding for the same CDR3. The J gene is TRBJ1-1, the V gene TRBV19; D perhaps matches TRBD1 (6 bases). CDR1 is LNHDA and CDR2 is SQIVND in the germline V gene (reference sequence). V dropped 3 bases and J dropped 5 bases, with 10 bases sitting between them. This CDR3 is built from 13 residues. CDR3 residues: CASSIGRGTEAFF. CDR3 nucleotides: TGTGCCAGTAGTATCGGGAGGGGGACTGAAGCTTTCTTT. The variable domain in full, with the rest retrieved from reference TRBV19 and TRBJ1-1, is DGGITQSPKYLFRKEGQNVTLSCEQNLNHDAMYWYRQDPGQGLRLIYYSQIVNDFQKGDIAEGYSVSREKKESFPLTVTSAQKNPTAFYLCASSIGRGTEAFFGQGTRLTVV.

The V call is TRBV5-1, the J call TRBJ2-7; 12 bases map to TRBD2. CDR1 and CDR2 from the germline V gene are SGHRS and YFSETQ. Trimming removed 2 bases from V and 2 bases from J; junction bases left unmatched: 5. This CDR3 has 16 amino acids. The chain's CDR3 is CASSFPLAGGPYEQYF. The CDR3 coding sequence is TGCGCCAGCAGCTTCCCCCTAGCGGGGGGGCCCTACGAGCAGTACTTC.